These 3 T cell receptor beta chains originate from one sample sequenced in a study of blood T cell repertoires in COVID-19. Sequencing was performed with immunoSEQ multiplex PCR; in TCRdb, only in-frame clones are kept and a portion is missing. This table has about 270,000 clones, 80% to 90% appearing once. Sample: peripheral blood. The origin of the receptors is a woman aged 25 to 39 with COVID-19, enrolled during active disease.

This clone was detected once. The rearrangement uses TRBV7-6 and TRBJ1-3; perhaps TRBD1 as D (5 bases). The CDR3 covers 16 residues. The V and J ends lost 1 base and 5 bases respectively, with 15 bases between them. Germline loops: CDR1 SGHVS, CDR2 FNYEAQ. CDR3 protein: CASSLDPTGWRNTIYF. As DNA, the CDR3 is TGTGCCAGCAGCTTAGACCCTACAGGCTGGCGAAACACCATATATTTT.

This sequence joins TRBV30 and TRBJ2-5; possibly TRBD1 for D (5 bases). Germline loops: CDR1 GTSNPN, CDR2 SVGIG (reference sequence). The CDR3 runs 13 residues. V was trimmed by 0 bases and J by 5 bases, leaving 10 bases between them. The CDR3, as DNA: TGTGCCTGGAGTGTACAAGGGGCGGAGACCCAGTACTTC. This gives the protein CAWSVQGAETQYF.

The genes are TRBV5-4 and TRBJ1-2, with 8 bases that match TRBD1. CDR3 length: 14 residues. Trimming cost V 4 bases and J 1 base; bases outside gene matches: 3. Germline loops: CDR1 SGHNT, CDR2 YYREEE (reference sequence). The CDR3 loop is CASSDDRGNYGYTF. In DNA, the CDR3 is TGTGCCAGCAGCGACGACAGGGGTAACTATGGCTACACCTTC.